Listed below are T cell receptor beta chains from one sample, sequenced in a study of T cell repertoires in cytomegalovirus infection. TCRdb re-called the reads with MiXCR, one entry per CDR3 protein. The sample has fewer than 250,000 distinct CDR3 sequences, 9% to 15% seen once. Material for sequencing was PBMCs. The receptors were sampled from a human donor in good health (CMV status not recorded). Some clones in this sample may be carry-over from other donors' samples. Both conserved end residues are part of each CDR3. The D gene is left open where the match is weak. Clone size is shown for a subset of rows, as once, few, many or a class of expanded clone.

d_call j_call clone_size v_call cdr3_aa cdr3_nt
NA TRBJ2-7 NA TRBV7-2 CASSTGTLSSYEQYF TGTGCCAGCAGCACAGGGACTCTGAGCTCCTACGAGCAGTACTTC
TRBD2 TRBJ2-3 NA TRBV11-2 CASTSKAGGSTDTQYF TGTGCCAGCACCTCTAAAGCGGGAGGGAGCACAGATACGCAGTATTTT
NA TRBJ1-1 many TRBV7-2 CASSLLPGASTEAFF TGTGCCAGCAGCTTATTGCCGGGGGCGAGCACTGAAGCTTTCTTT
TRBD1 TRBJ2-7 NA TRBV6-5 CASIKGQAPYEQYF TGTGCCAGCATAAAGGGACAGGCCCCCTACGAGCAGTACTTC
TRBD1 TRBJ2-7 many TRBV7-2 CASSADRGEGEQYF TGTGCCAGCAGCGCTGACAGGGGGGAGGGCGAGCAGTACTTC
NA TRBJ2-7 few TRBV6-1 CASSDQDRLAYEQYF TGTGCCAGCAGTGATCAAGACAGGCTGGCCTACGAGCAGTACTTC
TRBD2 TRBJ2-6 NA TRBV20-1 CSATSRAGGSGGANVLTF TGCAGTGCTACCTCGAGAGCGGGAGGGTCAGGAGGGGCCAACGTCCTGACTTTC
TRBD2 TRBJ2-6 NA TRBV7-2 CASSLVGGRGGANVLTF TGTGCCAGCAGCTTAGTGGGAGGGCGGGGCGGGGCCAACGTCCTGACTTTC
NA TRBJ2-7 many TRBV6-1 CASSTSGAGFSEQYF TGTGCCAGCAGTACCTCAGGGGCAGGGTTCAGCGAGCAGTACTTC
TRBD1 TRBJ2-3 NA TRBV6-8 CASTQMGQGSTDTQYF TGTGCCAGCACTCAGATGGGACAGGGAAGCACAGATACGCAGTATTTT
NA TRBJ1-1 NA TRBV7-9 CASSLSRTEAFF TGTGCCAGCAGCTTAAGCAGGACTGAAGCTTTCTTT
NA TRBJ2-5 few TRBV12-3/TRBV12-4 CASSSGGSFQETQYF TGTGCCAGCAGTTCCGGGGGCAGTTTCCAAGAGACCCAGTACTTC
NA TRBJ2-7 NA TRBV29-1 CSFDDSYEQYF TGCAGTTTTGACGACTCCTACGAGCAGTACTTC
NA TRBJ2-5 many TRBV7-8 CASSLGGSETQYF TGTGCCAGCAGCTTAGGGGGATCGGAGACCCAGTACTTC
NA TRBJ2-7 NA TRBV5-1 CASSNLKTEDEQYF TGCGCCAGCAGCAACCTTAAGACAGAGGACGAGCAGTACTTC
TRBD1 TRBJ1-1 few TRBV19 CASSMMDREGGTEAFF TGTGCCAGTAGTATGATGGACAGGGAAGGAGGTACTGAAGCTTTCTTT
NA TRBJ1-5 medium-sized TRBV7-2 CASSLSGGNQPQHF TGTGCCAGCAGCTTAAGCGGGGGGAATCAGCCCCAGCATTTT
TRBD1 TRBJ2-7 many TRBV7-2 CASSSTGTASYEQYF TGTGCCAGCAGCTCGACCGGGACAGCCTCCTACGAGCAGTACTTC
NA TRBJ1-5 many TRBV6-6 CASSNPGQGSVQPQHF TGTGCCAGCAGTAATCCTGGGCAGGGGTCTGTTCAGCCCCAGCATTTT
NA TRBJ1-5 NA TRBV19 CASIHRGNINQPQHF TGTGCCAGTATACACCGGGGTAATATCAATCAGCCCCAGCATTTT
NA TRBJ1-2 many TRBV7-2 CASSLAEGNLGYGYTF TGTGCCAGCAGCTTAGCGGAGGGGAATTTAGGCTATGGCTACACCTTC
NA TRBJ1-5 many TRBV12-3/TRBV12-4 CASSLTGLSNQPQHF TGTGCCAGCAGTTTAACAGGGCTTAGCAATCAGCCCCAGCATTTT
NA TRBJ2-7 few TRBV7-9 CASSLARGAGSYEQYF TGTGCCAGCAGCTTAGCCAGGGGCGCGGGTTCCTACGAGCAGTACTTC
NA TRBJ2-2 NA TRBV2 CASSDITTGELFF TGTGCCAGCAGTGATATTACCACCGGGGAGCTGTTTTTT
NA TRBJ1-2 NA TRBV12-3/TRBV12-4 CASRHENSYGYTF TGTGCCAGCAGGCACGAAAACTCCTATGGCTACACCTTC
TRBD1 TRBJ2-7 many TRBV28 CASSRDRELYEQYF TGTGCCAGCAGCCGGGACAGGGAACTCTACGAGCAGTACTTC
TRBD1 TRBJ1-1 many TRBV12-3/TRBV12-4 CASSYQGAGVTEAFF TGTGCCAGCAGTTACCAGGGGGCTGGGGTCACTGAAGCTTTCTTT
TRBD1 TRBJ1-2 many TRBV7-2 CASSILLGSGTGAGYTF TGTGCCAGCAGTATCCTTTTGGGATCCGGGACAGGGGCCGGCTACACCTTC
TRBD1 TRBJ1-1 NA TRBV30 CAWSVPPRQGGGTEAFF TGTGCCTGGAGTGTACCGCCGCGACAGGGTGGGGGAACTGAAGCTTTCTTT
NA TRBJ2-6 many TRBV14 CASSPGFDGANVLTF TGTGCCAGCAGCCCTGGGTTCGATGGGGCCAACGTCCTGACTTTC
TRBD2 TRBJ2-2 few TRBV2 CASRPPGLAGTGELFF TGTGCCAGCAGACCGCCCGGACTAGCAGGAACCGGGGAGCTGTTTTTT
NA TRBJ1-5 NA TRBV10-3 CAISESSPGSNQPQHF TGTGCCATCAGTGAGTCGAGTCCAGGGAGCAATCAGCCCCAGCATTTT
TRBD2 TRBJ2-5 many TRBV12-3/TRBV12-4 CASSASGGQETQYF TGTGCCAGCTCCGCTAGCGGGGGCCAAGAGACCCAGTACTTC
NA TRBJ2-2 many TRBV7-3 CASSGGPNTGELFF TGTGCCAGCAGCGGGGGGCCGAACACCGGGGAGCTGTTTTTT
NA TRBJ2-6 few TRBV6-8 CASSYSGATGANVLTF TGTGCCAGCAGTTACTCGGGGGCGACTGGGGCCAACGTCCTGACTTTC
NA TRBJ1-1 many TRBV12-3/TRBV12-4 CASSLVSHTEAFF TGTGCCAGCAGTTTAGTCAGTCACACTGAAGCTTTCTTT
TRBD2 TRBJ2-2 many TRBV28 CASRLAAAGELFF TGTGCCAGCAGACTAGCGGCCGCCGGGGAGCTGTTTTTT
NA TRBJ1-2 many TRBV6-6 CASSFTGSGGYTF TGTGCCAGCAGTTTTACAGGGTCGGGGGGCTACACCTTC
TRBD2 TRBJ2-1 many TRBV2 CASSVTSGAVGEQFF TGTGCCAGCAGTGTTACTAGCGGAGCGGTAGGGGAGCAGTTCTTC
NA TRBJ1-2 many TRBV7-9 CASSSTNYGYTF TGTGCCAGCAGCTCGACTAACTATGGCTACACCTTC
NA TRBJ1-5 many TRBV19 CASSHTGSNQPQHF TGTGCCAGTAGCCATACAGGGAGCAATCAGCCCCAGCATTTT
NA TRBJ2-6 NA TRBV28 CASSSIGPPSGANVLTF TGTGCCAGCAGTTCCATCGGCCCCCCCTCTGGGGCCAACGTCCTGACTTTC
NA TRBJ1-1 many TRBV7-2 CASSKTGTGTEAFF TGTGCCAGCAGCAAAACCGGGACGGGAACTGAAGCTTTCTTT
NA TRBJ2-5 few TRBV18 CASSPSLQQGETQYF TGTGCCAGCTCACCATCCCTCCAGCAAGGGGAGACCCAGTACTTC
NA TRBJ2-1 few TRBV20-1 CSARDPIVGSEQFF TGCAGTGCTAGAGATCCCATAGTGGGAAGTGAGCAGTTCTTC
TRBD2 TRBJ2-1 few TRBV5-1 CASSLGLAGWDEQFF TGCGCCAGCAGCTTGGGTCTAGCGGGATGGGATGAGCAGTTCTTC
NA TRBJ1-1 few TRBV6-2/TRBV6-3 CASSYQTGAFF TGTGCCAGCAGTTACCAGACTGGGGCTTTCTTT
NA TRBJ2-3 NA TRBV19 CASSIGQGEGPDTQYF TGTGCCAGTAGTATAGGGCAGGGAGAGGGCCCAGATACGCAGTATTTT
NA TRBJ2-7 many TRBV20-1 CSAHWGHSYEQYF TGCAGTGCCCATTGGGGCCACTCCTACGAGCAGTACTTC
TRBD1 TRBJ2-1 many TRBV5-4 CASSLEGRQGNNEQFF TGTGCCAGCAGCTTGGAGGGGAGACAGGGTAACAATGAGCAGTTCTTC
TRBD1 TRBJ2-2 many TRBV7-2 CASRGTGGYTGELFF TGTGCCAGCAGGGGGACAGGTGGATACACCGGGGAGCTGTTTTTT
NA TRBJ2-1 many TRBV7-8 CASSSTGFGSEQFF TGTGCCAGCAGCTCCACCGGGTTTGGGAGTGAGCAGTTCTTC
TRBD2 TRBJ2-2 many TRBV7-8 CASSSSGGNTGELFF TGTGCCAGCAGCTCTAGCGGGGGGAACACCGGGGAGCTGTTTTTT